This T cell receptor beta chain was sequenced for a study of OX40 agonist ivuxolimab in advanced cancers. TCRdb's table, derived via immunoSEQ multiplex PCR, lists solely in-frame clones and lacks some. The table lists roughly 70,000 clones, roughly four fifths of them singletons. Trimming pared 1 base from V and 0 bases from J, leaving 19 bases between. The CDR3 is 19 amino acids. Per the germline V gene, CDR1 is SGHAT and CDR2 is FQNNGV. This chain connects TRBV11-2 to TRBJ2-4, with D perhaps TRBD2 (5 bases). This material consisted of CD4+ or CD8+ T cells sorted from blood, taken in a trial of the OX40 agonist ivuxolimab. The clonotype comes from an adult with an advanced solid tumor such as melanoma, head and neck, liver or kidney cancer. The CDR3 reads CASSLGGLGLALAKNIQYF. The CDR3 region has the DNA TGTGCCAGCAGCTTAGGCGGGCTAGGGCTAGCCTTAGCCAAAAACATTCAGTACTTC.